This T cell receptor beta chain was identified in a study of T-cell memory formation after mild COVID-19. About the research overall: TCR clusters were largely donor specific.

A remark on this clonotype: Antigen: not known.

Each CDR3 protein is one row after TCRdb ran MiXCR on the 5' RACE reads. The sample has 130,000 to 150,000 distinct CDR3 sequences, 6% to 7% seen once. Germline values: CDR1 LNHDA, CDR2 SQIVND (reference sequence). This CDR3 region has 15 residues. The V and J ends lost 5 bases and 0 bases respectively, with 10 bases between them. Study-level findings and limits: The finding that pre-infection memory included some responding clones suggested that cross-reactive memory joined. What remained unconfirmed was the SARS-CoV-2 specificity of second-wave clones peaking on day 37. Contracting CD4+ clones sat mainly in CM and EM; CD8+ in EMRA.

J is TRBJ2-2 and V is TRBV19; D is uncertain. Specimen: PBMCs or a T cell subset sorted from them (not recorded which). The clonotype was recovered from an adult woman who had mild COVID-19 (a few samples of this study predate the infection). Cell type and time point are not known. The CDR3 coding sequence is TGTGCCAGTAGTGGTCGTCGGGCGAACACCGGGGAGCTGTTTTTT. It codes for CASSGRRANTGELFF.